The present TCR beta chain was sequenced within a study of control samples from healthy donors and cancer patients. Assay: immunoSEQ multiplex PCR; the TCRdb copy retains only in-frame clones and omits some. This repertoire shows tens of thousands of clones, 85% to 90% found once; its top ten account for 7.6%. With 9 bases clipped from V and 11 bases from J, the junction kept 12 bases outside the gene matches. Germline CDR1 MGHDK, CDR2 SYGVNS. The CDR3 loop spans 13 amino acids. Material: blood. This receptor was taken from a woman aged 60-70 years in good health. This chain joins TRBV25-1 and TRBJ2-4; 8 bases are shared with TRBD1. The CDR3 nucleotides are TGTGCCAGTATGGACAGGGCGTATGGGGTTCAGTACTTC. Its translation is CASMDRAYGVQYF.